The rows below give T cell receptor beta chains drawn from one sample of a study of T cell responses to AZD1222 COVID-19 vaccine. Libraries were prepared by immunoSEQ multiplex PCR; TCRdb keeps only in-frame clonotypes and omits some of them. The sample lists about 200,000 clones; approximately 93% were seen once. The sequences come from peripheral blood, collected 28 days after the second AZD1222 dose. These TCRs come from an adult who received the AZD1222 COVID-19 vaccine. Each CDR3 is given with its conserved first and last residue. A D gene is named only where the DNA matches it firmly. Clone size is shown for a subset of rows, as once, few, many or a class of expanded clone.

>NA|TRBV10-3|NA|TRBJ2-3
TGTGCCATCAAACCGGACAGGGGGCATAGGACTAGCGGGTTGGGGGGCACAGATACGCAGTATTTT
CAIKPDRGHRTSGLGGTDTQYF
>TRBD1|TRBV9|few|TRBJ1-2
TGTGCCAGCAGCGAAGGACAGGGGTTGGTTGGCTACACCTTC
CASSEGQGLVGYTF
>NA|TRBV27|NA|TRBJ1-6
TGTGCCAGCAAATTGGGCGCGAGCTCCTATAATTCACCCCTCCACTTT
CASKLGASSYNSPLHF
>TRBD2|TRBV2|NA|TRBJ2-4
TGTGCCAGCAGTGGAGGCGGGGGGGCTAGTGACATTCAGTACTTC
CASSGGGGASDIQYF
>TRBD1|TRBV7-2|NA|TRBJ2-1
TGTGCCAGCAGCTTGGACAGGGGTAACAATGAGCAGTTCTTC
CASSLDRGNNEQFF
>TRBD1|TRBV4-3|NA|TRBJ2-7
TGCGCCAGCAGCCGGTCCCGGGACAGGGGGCGAGAGCAGTACTTC
CASSRSRDRGREQYF
>NA|TRBV2|NA|TRBJ2-6
TGTGCCAGCAGTGACGGCCGGATTGGGGCCAACGTCCTGACTTTC
CASSDGRIGANVLTF
>TRBD1|TRBV2|NA|TRBJ1-5
TGTGCCAGCAGTGTTGGACAGGGCGATCAGCCCCAGCATTTT
CASSVGQGDQPQHF
>TRBD1|TRBV3-1/TRBV3-2|NA|TRBJ1-1
TGTGCCAGCAGCCAGAACAGGGGAACCACTGAAGCTTTCTTT
CASSQNRGTTEAFF
>TRBD1|TRBV19|NA|TRBJ1-4
TGTGCCAGTAGTAGGACAGGTGGCCCTAATGAAAAACTGTTTTTT
CASSRTGGPNEKLFF
>NA|TRBV6-5|NA|TRBJ1-2
TGTGCCAGCAGTACCGGTGCTAACTATGGCTACACCTTC
CASSTGANYGYTF
>NA|TRBV21-1|NA|TRBJ2-7
TGTGCCAGCAGCAAATCGGAGGGGGGACAGGGCACCCCTTACGAGCAGTACTTC
CASSKSEGGQGTPYEQYF
>TRBD1|TRBV5-4|NA|TRBJ1-2
TGTGCCAGCAGCTTGGCCCGGGACAGGGGCTATGGCTACACCTTC
CASSLARDRGYGYTF
>NA|TRBV28|NA|TRBJ2-1
TGTGCCAGCAGTCGGGAAAACTACAATGAGCAGTTCTTC
CASSRENYNEQFF
>NA|TRBV6-5|NA|TRBJ2-6
TGTGCCAGCAGGACAACAGGGAGTGGGGCCAACGTCCTGACTTTC
CASRTTGSGANVLTF
>TRBD1|TRBV7-8|NA|TRBJ1-4
TGTGCCAGCAGCCCAAAAGGGACAGGGATCTATGAAAAACTGTTTTTT
CASSPKGTGIYEKLFF
>NA|TRBV6-5|NA|TRBJ2-7
TGTGCCAGCAGTTACAGCGCAAGGGGCTACGAGCAGTACTTC
CASSYSARGYEQYF
>TRBD1|TRBV6-5|NA|TRBJ1-5
TGTGCCAGCAGTTTGACAGGGCTTAGCAATCAGCCCCAGCATTTT
CASSLTGLSNQPQHF
>NA|TRBV6-1|NA|TRBJ2-3
TGTGCCAGCAGTGAACGGACCGGATCAGATACGCAGTATTTT
CASSERTGSDTQYF
>NA|TRBV20-1|few|TRBJ1-2
TGCAGTGCTAGTAAGGGTGAAGGCTATGGCTACACCTTC
CSASKGEGYGYTF
>TRBD1|TRBV6-6|NA|TRBJ1-2
TGTGCCAGCCATACGACAGGGGACGGTGGCTACACCTTC
CASHTTGDGGYTF
>NA|TRBV4-1|NA|TRBJ2-1
TGCGCCAGCAGCCAAGATACGAGCGAGAGTTACAATGAGCAGTTCTTC
CASSQDTSESYNEQFF
>TRBD1|TRBV30|NA|TRBJ1-5
TGTGCCTGGGCCGGGACAGGGGGTCAGCCCCAGCATTTT
CAWAGTGGQPQHF
>NA|TRBV7-2|NA|TRBJ2-7
TGTGCCAGCAGCTTATACGGTAGCGGAGCCTACGAGCAGTACTTC
CASSLYGSGAYEQYF
>TRBD2|TRBV19|NA|TRBJ2-3
TGTGCCAGTACCCTAGCGGGGCATTTCACTCGCACAGATACGCAGTATTTT
CASTLAGHFTRTDTQYF
>NA|TRBV9|NA|TRBJ1-5
TGTGCCAGCAGCGTTGGGGACAATAATCAGCCCCAGCATTTT
CASSVGDNNQPQHF
>NA|TRBV19|NA|TRBJ1-3
TGTGCCACACACCCGCGGGGGGCGCAAAACACCATATATTTT
CATHPRGAQNTIYF
>NA|TRBV5-5|once|TRBJ1-4
TGTGCCAGCAGCTTGGCCGAGGGTGGCGAAAAACTGTTTTTT
CASSLAEGGEKLFF
>NA|TRBV6-5|NA|TRBJ1-5
TGTGCCAGCATCTTGTGGGGAGGTAGGCAGCCCCAGCATTTT
CASILWGGRQPQHF
>NA|TRBV29-1|once|TRBJ2-7
TGCAGCGTTGTGGCACCTAGCTCCTACGAGCAGTACTTC
CSVVAPSSYEQYF
>NA|TRBV2|NA|TRBJ2-1
TGTGCCAGCAGTACCGAGGGTGGGGATGAGCAGTTCTTC
CASSTEGGDEQFF
>TRBD1|TRBV5-1|NA|TRBJ1-5
TGCGCCAGCAGCTTGACAGGGGGGAGCAATCAGCCCCAGCATTTT
CASSLTGGSNQPQHF
>NA|TRBV14|few|TRBJ2-2
TGTGCCAGCAGCCAAGTCCCGGGTGACGGGGAGCTGTTTTTT
CASSQVPGDGELFF
>NA|TRBV19|NA|TRBJ1-5
TGTGCCAGTAGTATAAAAGGGAGCAATCAGCCCCAGCATTTT
CASSIKGSNQPQHF
>NA|TRBV29-1|NA|TRBJ2-2
TGCAGCGTAAACCCCCGAGGAGGGGGGACCGGGGAGCTGTTTTTT
CSVNPRGGGTGELFF
>NA|TRBV4-1|once|TRBJ1-1
TGCGCCAGCAGTGGCCGGGACCACGTCACTGAAGCTTTCTTT
CASSGRDHVTEAFF
>TRBD1|TRBV3-1/TRBV3-2|NA|TRBJ2-2
TGTGCCAGCAGCCAAGGCGTGGGACAGACGGTCGGGGAGCTGTTTTTT
CASSQGVGQTVGELFF
>NA|TRBV15|NA|TRBJ2-7
TGTGCCACCAGCAGAGATCCAGCAAAAGACCTTTTCTGGAAGCAGTACTTC
CATSRDPAKDLFWKQYF
>NA|TRBV11-2|NA|TRBJ2-5
TGTGCCAGCAGCTTACGTTCGGGGACGGAGACCCAGTACTTC
CASSLRSGTETQYF
>NA|TRBV5-1|NA|TRBJ2-7
TGCGCCAGCAGCACCGGACAGTCTGCCGAGCAGTACTTC
CASSTGQSAEQYF
>NA|TRBV2|NA|TRBJ1-3
TGTGCCAGCAGTGAAGATCCGTGGGGAAACACCATATATTTT
CASSEDPWGNTIYF
>TRBD1|TRBV5-1|NA|TRBJ2-1
TGCGCCAGCAGCTTGGGGGCAGGGGGCAATGAGCAGTTCTTC
CASSLGAGGNEQFF
>NA|TRBV19|NA|TRBJ1-1
TGTGCCAGTAGTCCCCCTGGGGGGATCATGAACACTGAAGCTTTCTTT
CASSPPGGIMNTEAFF
>NA|TRBV5-6|NA|TRBJ1-5
TGTGCCAGCAGCTGGCGGGGGGGAGGCAATCAGCCCCAGCATTTT
CASSWRGGGNQPQHF
>NA|TRBV29-1|NA|TRBJ2-7
TGCAGCGGGGGTACGGGCTACGAGCAGTACTTC
CSGGTGYEQYF
>NA|TRBV30|NA|TRBJ1-2
TGTGCCTCCCTTACGGCATTTAGAAGGTCTGGCTACACCTTC
CASLTAFRRSGYTF
>NA|TRBV5-1|NA|TRBJ2-7
TGCGCCAGCAGCCAGGAGGGGAGTAACTCCTACGAGCAGTACTTC
CASSQEGSNSYEQYF
>TRBD2|TRBV5-4|NA|TRBJ2-7
TGTGCCAGCAGCGGGGGGCGGGGGGCCAGCTCCTACGAGCAGTACTTC
CASSGGRGASSYEQYF
>NA|TRBV28|NA|TRBJ1-1
TGTGCCAGCAGTTTATGGGGCGGCACTGAAGCTTTCTTT
CASSLWGGTEAFF
>NA|TRBV19|NA|TRBJ1-2
TGTGCCAGTAGTATAGTTAACTTGGCGGCTAGCTATGGCTACACCTTC
CASSIVNLAASYGYTF
>NA|TRBV28|few|TRBJ1-2
TGTGCCAGCACAGCTAACTATGGCTACACCTTC
CASTANYGYTF
>TRBD1|TRBV7-2|NA|TRBJ2-2
TGTGCCAGCAGCTCACAGGGGACCGGGGAGCTGTTTTTT
CASSSQGTGELFF
>TRBD1|TRBV4-1|NA|TRBJ1-1
TGCGCCAGCAGCCAACTGACAGGGGTGAACACTGAAGCTTTCTTT
CASSQLTGVNTEAFF